Described below is a single T cell receptor (beta chain) sequence and its context. With 0 bases clipped from V and 4 bases from J, the junction kept 2 bases outside the gene matches. This CDR3 has 15 residues. Germline loops: CDR1 MGHRA, CDR2 YSYEKL. The record originates from a study of blood T cell repertoires in COVID-19. Whole-study context: Acute and convalescent COVID-19 samples came from the United States, Italy and Spain. The analysed material was cDNA or gDNA that came from T cells, B-cell-depleted T cells, or PBMCs.

Methods used by the authors: Scientists estimated how many nucleated cells there were by amplifying reference gene primers. Using immunoSEQ multiplex PCR, the repertoire was profiled, and TCRdb retains in-frame clones only, with some absent. V, J and clone size derive from that table, while D and trimming were established from the DNA sequence. The sample contains about 180,000 clones, roughly 80% of which appear only once. The sequenced material came from peripheral blood. The source of this sequence is a human donor in a cohort sampled during active COVID-19. V is TRBV4-1 and J is TRBJ1-1, with 10 bases lining up with TRBD1. This CDR3 is CASSQDWTGGTEAFF. The CDR3 nucleotides are TGCGCCAGCAGCCAAGATTGGACAGGGGGCACTGAAGCTTTCTTT.